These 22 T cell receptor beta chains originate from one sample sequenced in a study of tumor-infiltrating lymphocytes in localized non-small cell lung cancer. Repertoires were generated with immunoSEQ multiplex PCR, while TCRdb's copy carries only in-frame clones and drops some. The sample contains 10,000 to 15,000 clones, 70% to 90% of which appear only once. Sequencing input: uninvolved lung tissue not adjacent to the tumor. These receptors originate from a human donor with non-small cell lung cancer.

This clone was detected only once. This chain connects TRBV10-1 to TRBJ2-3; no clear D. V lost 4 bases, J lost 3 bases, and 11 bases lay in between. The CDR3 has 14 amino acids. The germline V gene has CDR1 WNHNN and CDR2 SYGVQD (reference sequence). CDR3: CASSGTKGTDTQYF. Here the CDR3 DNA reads TGCGCCAGCAGTGGGACGAAGGGTACAGATACGCAGTATTTT.

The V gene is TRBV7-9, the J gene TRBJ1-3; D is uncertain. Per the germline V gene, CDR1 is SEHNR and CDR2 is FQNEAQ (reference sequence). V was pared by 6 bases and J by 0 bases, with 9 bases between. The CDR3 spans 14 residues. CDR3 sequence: CASRRVSSGNTIYF. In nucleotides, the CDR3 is TGTGCCAGCAGACGGGTTAGCTCTGGAAACACCATATATTTT.

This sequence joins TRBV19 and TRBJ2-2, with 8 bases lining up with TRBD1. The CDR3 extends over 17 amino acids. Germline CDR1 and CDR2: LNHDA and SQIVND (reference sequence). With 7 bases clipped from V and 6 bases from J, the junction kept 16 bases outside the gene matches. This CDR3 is CASTPKDRVNLPGELFF. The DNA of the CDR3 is TGTGCCAGTACCCCTAAGGACAGGGTTAATTTACCCGGGGAGCTGTTTTTT.

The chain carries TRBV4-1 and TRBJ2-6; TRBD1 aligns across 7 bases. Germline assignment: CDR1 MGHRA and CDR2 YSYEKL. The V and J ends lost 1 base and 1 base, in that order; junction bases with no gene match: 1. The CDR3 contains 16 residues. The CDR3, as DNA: TGCGCCAGCAGCCAAGTGGACAGGTCTGGGGCCAACGTCCTGACTTTC. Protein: CASSQVDRSGANVLTF.

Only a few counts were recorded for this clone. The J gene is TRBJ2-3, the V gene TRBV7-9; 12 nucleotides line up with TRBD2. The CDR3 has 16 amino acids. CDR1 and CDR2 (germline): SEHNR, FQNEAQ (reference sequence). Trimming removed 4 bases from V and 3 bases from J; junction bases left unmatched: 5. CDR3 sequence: CASSSTSGGWTDTQYF. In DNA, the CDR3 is TGTGCCAGCAGCTCAACTAGCGGGGGGTGGACAGATACGCAGTATTTT. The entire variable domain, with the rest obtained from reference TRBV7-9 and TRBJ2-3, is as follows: DTGVSQNPRHKITKRGQNVTFRCDPISEHNRLYWYRQTLGQGPEFLTYFQNEAQLEKSRLLSDRFSAERPKGSFSTLEIQRTEQGDSAMYLCASSSTSGGWTDTQYFGPGTRLTVL.

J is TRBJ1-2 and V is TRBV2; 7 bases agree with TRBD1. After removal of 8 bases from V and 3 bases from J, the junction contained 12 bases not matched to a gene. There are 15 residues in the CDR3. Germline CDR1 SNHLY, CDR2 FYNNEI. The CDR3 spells CASGTTGQGDYGYTF. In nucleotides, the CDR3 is TGTGCCAGCGGCACTACGGGGCAGGGGGACTATGGCTACACCTTC. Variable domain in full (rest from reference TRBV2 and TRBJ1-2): EPEVTQTPSHQVTQMGQEVILRCVPISNHLYFYWYRQILGQKVEFLVSFYNNEISEKSEIFDDQFSVERPDGSNFTLKIRSTKLEDSAMYFCASGTTGQGDYGYTFGSGTRLTVV.

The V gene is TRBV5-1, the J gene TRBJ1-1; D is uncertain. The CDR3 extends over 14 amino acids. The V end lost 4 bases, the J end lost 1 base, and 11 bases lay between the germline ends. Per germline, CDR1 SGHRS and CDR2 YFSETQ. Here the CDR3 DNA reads TGCGCCAGCAGCCCCGGTGGCCGGAACACTGAAGCTTTCTTT. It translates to CASSPGGRNTEAFF. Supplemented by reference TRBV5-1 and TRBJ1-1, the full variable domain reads KAGVTQTPRYLIKTRGQQVTLSCSPISGHRSVSWYQQTPGQGLQFLFEYFSETQRNKGNFPGRFSGRQFSNSRSEMNVSTLELGDSALYLCASSPGGRNTEAFFGQGTRLTVV.

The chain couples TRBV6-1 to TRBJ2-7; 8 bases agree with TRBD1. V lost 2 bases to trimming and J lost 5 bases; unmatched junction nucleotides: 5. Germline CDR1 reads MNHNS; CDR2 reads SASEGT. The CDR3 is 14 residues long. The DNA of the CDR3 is TGTGCCAGCAGTGAATGGCGGACAGGGAACGAGCAGTACTTC. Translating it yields CASSEWRTGNEQYF.

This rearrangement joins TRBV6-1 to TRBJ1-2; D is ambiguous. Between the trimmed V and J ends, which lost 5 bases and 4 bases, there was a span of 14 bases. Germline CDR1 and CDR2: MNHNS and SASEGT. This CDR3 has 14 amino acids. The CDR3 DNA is TGTGCCAGCAGTCCCCCCAGCGGACTCTATGGCTACACCTTC. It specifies CASSPPSGLYGYTF.

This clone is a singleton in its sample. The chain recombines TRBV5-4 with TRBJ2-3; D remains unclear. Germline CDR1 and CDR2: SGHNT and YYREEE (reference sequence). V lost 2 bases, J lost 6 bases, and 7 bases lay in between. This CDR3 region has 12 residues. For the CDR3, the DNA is TGTGCCAGCAGCTTTAGAACGGATACGCAGTATTTT. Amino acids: CASSFRTDTQYF. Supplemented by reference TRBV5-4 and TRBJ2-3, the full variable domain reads ETGVTQSPTHLIKTRGQQVTLRCSSQSGHNTVSWYQQALGQGPQFIFQYYREEENGRGNFPPRFSGLQFPNYSSELNVNALELDDSALYLCASSFRTDTQYFGPGTRLTVL.

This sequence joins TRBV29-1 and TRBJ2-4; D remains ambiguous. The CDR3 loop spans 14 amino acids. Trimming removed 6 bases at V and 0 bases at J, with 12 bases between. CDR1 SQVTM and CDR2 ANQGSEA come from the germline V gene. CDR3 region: CSVLKTAAKNIQYF. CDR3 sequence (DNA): TGCAGCGTCCTTAAGACTGCAGCCAAAAACATTCAGTACTTC.

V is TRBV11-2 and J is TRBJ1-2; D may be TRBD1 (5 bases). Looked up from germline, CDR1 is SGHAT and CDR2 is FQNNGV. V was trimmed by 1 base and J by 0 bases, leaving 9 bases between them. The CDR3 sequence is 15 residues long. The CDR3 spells CASSLAQGTNYGYTF. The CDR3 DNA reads TGTGCCAGCAGCTTAGCGCAGGGCACTAACTATGGCTACACCTTC.

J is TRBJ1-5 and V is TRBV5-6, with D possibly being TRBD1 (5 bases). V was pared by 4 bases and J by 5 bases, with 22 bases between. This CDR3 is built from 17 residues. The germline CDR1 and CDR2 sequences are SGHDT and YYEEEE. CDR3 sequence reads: CASSRGSSGLSYQPQHF. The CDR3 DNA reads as TGTGCCAGCAGCCGGGGGTCAAGCGGTCTTTCTTATCAGCCCCAGCATTTT.

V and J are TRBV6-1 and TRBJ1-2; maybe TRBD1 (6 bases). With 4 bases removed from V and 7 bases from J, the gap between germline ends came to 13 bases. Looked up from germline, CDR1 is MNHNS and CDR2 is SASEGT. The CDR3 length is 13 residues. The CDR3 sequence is CASSAEGVGGYTF. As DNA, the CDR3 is TGTGCCAGCAGTGCGGAGGGGGTGGGTGGCTACACCTTC.

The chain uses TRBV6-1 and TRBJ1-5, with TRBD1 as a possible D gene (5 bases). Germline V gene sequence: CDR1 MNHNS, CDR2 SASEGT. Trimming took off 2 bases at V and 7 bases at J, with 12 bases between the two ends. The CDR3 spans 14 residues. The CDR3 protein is CASSEFGGWQPQHF. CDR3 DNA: TGTGCCAGCAGTGAATTCGGGGGTTGGCAGCCCCAGCATTTT.

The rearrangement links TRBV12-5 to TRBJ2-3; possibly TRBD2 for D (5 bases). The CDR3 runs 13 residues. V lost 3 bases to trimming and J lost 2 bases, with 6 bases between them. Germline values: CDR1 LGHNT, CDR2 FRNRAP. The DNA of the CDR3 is TGTGCTAGTGGTTTCGGGGTCACAGATACGCAGTATTTT. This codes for CASGFGVTDTQYF.

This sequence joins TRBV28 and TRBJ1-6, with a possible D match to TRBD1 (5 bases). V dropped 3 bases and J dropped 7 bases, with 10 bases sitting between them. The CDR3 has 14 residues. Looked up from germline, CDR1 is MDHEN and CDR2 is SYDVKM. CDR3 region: CASSFGDPNSPLHF. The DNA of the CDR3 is TGTGCCAGCAGTTTCGGGGACCCGAATTCACCCCTCCACTTT. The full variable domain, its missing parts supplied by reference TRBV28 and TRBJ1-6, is DVKVTQSSRYLVKRTGEKVFLECVQDMDHENMFWYRQDPGLGLRLIYFSYDVKMKEKGDIPEGYSVSREKKERFSLILESASTNQTSMYLCASSFGDPNSPLHFGNGTRLTVT.

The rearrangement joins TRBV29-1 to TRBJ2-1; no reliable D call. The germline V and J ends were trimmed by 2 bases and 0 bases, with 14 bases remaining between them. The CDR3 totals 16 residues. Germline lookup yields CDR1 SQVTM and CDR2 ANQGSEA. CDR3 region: CSVESPDRSSYNEQFF. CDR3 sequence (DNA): TGCAGCGTTGAAAGCCCCGACCGAAGCTCCTACAATGAGCAGTTCTTC.

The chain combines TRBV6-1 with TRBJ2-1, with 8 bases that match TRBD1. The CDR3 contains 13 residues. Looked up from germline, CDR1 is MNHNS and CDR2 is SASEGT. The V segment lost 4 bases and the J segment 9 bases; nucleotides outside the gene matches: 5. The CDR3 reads CASSATGGSEQFF. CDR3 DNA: TGTGCCAGCAGTGCAACAGGGGGTAGTGAGCAGTTCTTC.

The CDR3 sequence is CASSLGINGNTIYF. CDR3 nucleotides: TGTGCCAGCAGCTTGGGGATAAATGGAAACACCATATATTTT. J is TRBJ1-3 and V is TRBV5-4; no clear D gene. Trimming took 0 bases from V and 3 from J, leaving 7 bases between them. Germline CDR1 is SGHNT and CDR2 is YYREEE (reference sequence). CDR3 length: 14 residues.

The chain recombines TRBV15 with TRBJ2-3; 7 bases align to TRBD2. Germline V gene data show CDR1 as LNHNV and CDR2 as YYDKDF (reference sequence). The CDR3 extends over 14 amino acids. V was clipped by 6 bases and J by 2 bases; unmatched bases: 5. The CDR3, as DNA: TGTGCCACCAGTAGCGGGCTAGACACAGATACGCAGTATTTT. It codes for CATSSGLDTDTQYF.

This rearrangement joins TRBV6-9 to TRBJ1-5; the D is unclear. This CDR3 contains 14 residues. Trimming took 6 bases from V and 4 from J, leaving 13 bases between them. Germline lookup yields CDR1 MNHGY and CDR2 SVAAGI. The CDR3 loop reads CASSIIRGNQPQHF. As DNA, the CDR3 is TGTGCCAGCAGCATCATCAGAGGGAATCAGCCCCAGCATTTT.